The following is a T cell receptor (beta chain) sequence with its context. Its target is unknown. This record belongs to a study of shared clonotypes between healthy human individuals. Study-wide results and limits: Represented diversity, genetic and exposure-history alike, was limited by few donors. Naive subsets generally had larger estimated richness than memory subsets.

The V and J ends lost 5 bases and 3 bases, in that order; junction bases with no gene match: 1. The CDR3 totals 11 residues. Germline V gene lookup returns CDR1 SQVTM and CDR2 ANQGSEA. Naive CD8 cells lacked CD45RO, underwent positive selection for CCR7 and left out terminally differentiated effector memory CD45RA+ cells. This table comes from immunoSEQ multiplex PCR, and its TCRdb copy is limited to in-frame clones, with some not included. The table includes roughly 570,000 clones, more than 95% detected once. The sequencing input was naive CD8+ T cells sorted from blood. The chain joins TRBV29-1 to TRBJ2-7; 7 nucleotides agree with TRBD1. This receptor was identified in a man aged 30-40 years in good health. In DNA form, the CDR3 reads TGCAGCGTTAACAGGGGCTACGAGCAGTACTTC. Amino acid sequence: CSVNRGYEQYF.